This TCR beta chain came from a study of shared clonotypes between healthy human individuals. Study summary: Donors, aged 18 to 49, were a couple of women and three men.

Repertoires were generated with immunoSEQ multiplex PCR, while TCRdb's copy carries only in-frame clones and drops some. The repertoire consists of 550,000 to 700,000 clones, with around three quarters occurring once and the leading ten covering roughly 1.9%. The CDR3 loop spans 11 amino acids. The ends were cut back, 8 bases at V and 9 bases at J, with 12 bases in the middle. CDR1 is SNHLY, CDR2 FYNNEI, per germline. What was sequenced was memory CD4+ T cells sorted from blood. Subset defined: CD45RA-negative fraction. V usage is TRBV2 and J usage is TRBJ2-3, with no clear D. The sequence came from a woman aged 25 to 39 in good health. The CDR3 spells CASEPEFTQYF. The CDR3 nucleotides are TGTGCCAGCGAACCGGAATTCACGCAGTATTTT.